What follows are 29 T cell receptor beta chains derived from one specimen sequenced in a study of T cell responses to AZD1222 COVID-19 vaccine. Measured with immunoSEQ multiplex PCR; TCRdb has only the in-frame clones, and not every one. Of about 79,000 clones listed, roughly four fifths are singletons. Material: peripheral blood, obtained 28 days after the second AZD1222 dose. The source of these receptors is an adult who received the AZD1222 COVID-19 vaccine.

This sequence joins TRBV6-2 or TRBV6-3 and TRBJ1-5, with D perhaps TRBD1 (6 bases). The germline gives CDR1 MNHEY, CDR2 SVGEGT. Trimming removed 4 bases at V and 1 base at J, with 14 bases between. The CDR3 covers 16 residues. As DNA, the CDR3 is TGTGCCAGCAGTTTCATACAGGGTTTGAGCAATCAGCCCCAGCATTTT. It translates to CASSFIQGLSNQPQHF.

This clone has just one count. This chain connects TRBV7-8 to TRBJ1-4; maybe TRBD1 (6 bases). The CDR3 runs 15 residues. Germline assignment: CDR1 SGHVS and CDR2 FQNEAQ. Trimming pared 4 bases from V and 0 bases from J, leaving 9 bases between. The CDR3 sequence is CASSSGATTNEKLFF. CDR3 bases: TGTGCCAGCAGCTCAGGGGCGACAACTAATGAAAAACTGTTTTTT.

The chain is built from TRBV28 and TRBJ2-7; 7 nucleotides agree with TRBD2. Germline V gene data show CDR1 as MDHEN and CDR2 as SYDVKM. The CDR3 consists of 12 residues. Trimming cost V 7 bases and J 6 bases; bases outside gene matches: 6. The CDR3 DNA follows: TGTGCCAGCATTGGCGGGAGCTCCGAGCAGTACTTC. Protein: CASIGGSSEQYF.

The chain combines TRBV4-3 with TRBJ1-4; no firm D call. The CDR3 is made up of 15 amino acids. CDR1 is LGHNA and CDR2 is YSLEER in the germline V gene. The V and J ends lost 1 base and 8 bases respectively, with 14 bases between them. CDR3 loop: CASSQAPRGGEKLFF. The CDR3 nucleotides are TGCGCCAGCAGCCAAGCCCCCCGGGGAGGGGAAAAACTGTTTTTT.

This rearrangement joins TRBV19 to TRBJ2-6, with 14 nucleotides matching TRBD2. The CDR3 sequence is 18 residues long. Germline V gene lookup returns CDR1 LNHDA and CDR2 SQIVND (reference sequence). V lost 6 bases and J lost 4; bases outside the gene matches: 8. CDR3 DNA: TGTGCCAGTAGATCCCCGGGACTAGCGGGAGCCGGGGCCAACGTCCTGACTTTC. Translation gives CASRSPGLAGAGANVLTF.

The genes are TRBV2 and TRBJ2-7; the D call may be TRBD1 or TRBD2 (5 bases each). Germline CDR1 SNHLY, CDR2 FYNNEI. This CDR3 has 12 amino acids. V lost 5 bases, J lost 2 bases, and 7 bases lay in between. CDR3 bases: TGTGCCAGCAGTCGGGACCCCTACGAGCAGTACTTC. Protein product: CASSRDPYEQYF.

The chain is built from TRBV18 and TRBJ1-1; D ambiguous. This CDR3 has 13 residues. V gave up 2 bases and J gave up 1 base, with 5 bases separating them. The V gene's germline CDR1 is KGHSH and CDR2 LQKENI. CDR3 nucleotide sequence: TGTGCCAGCTCACCATCTCAGAACACTGAAGCTTTCTTT. Its protein product is CASSPSQNTEAFF. The variable domain in full, with the rest retrieved from reference TRBV18 and TRBJ1-1, is NAGVMQNPRHLVRRRGQEARLRCSPMKGHSHVYWYRQLPEEGLKFMVYLQKENIIDESGMPKERFSAEFPKEGPSILRIQQVVRGDSAAYFCASSPSQNTEAFFGQGTRLTVV.

This clone was found a few times. The chain is built from TRBV18 and TRBJ2-1, with D tentatively TRBD2 (5 bases). Germline V gives CDR1 KGHSH, CDR2 LQKENI. The V and J ends lost 2 bases and 5 bases respectively, with 10 bases between them. The CDR3 runs to 14 residues. The CDR3 region is CASSPVNGNNEQFF. The CDR3 coding sequence is TGTGCCAGCTCACCAGTCAACGGGAACAATGAGCAGTTCTTC.

The rearrangement uses TRBV5-1 and TRBJ2-4; D is tentatively TRBD1 or TRBD2 (5 bases each). The germline V and J ends were trimmed by 4 bases and 6 bases, with 11 bases remaining between them. CDR1 is SGHRS and CDR2 is YFSETQ in the germline V gene. This CDR3 is 13 amino acids long. Here the CDR3 DNA reads TGCGCCAGCAGCACCCGGGACCGAAACATTCAGTACTTC. Its protein is CASSTRDRNIQYF.

The chain recombines TRBV9 with TRBJ1-1; 7 bases are shared with TRBD1. This CDR3 spans 14 amino acids. Germline loops: CDR1 SGDLS, CDR2 YYNGEE. V shed 3 bases, J shed 2 bases, and the junction held 4 bases outside the gene matches. Written as DNA, the CDR3 is TGTGCCAGCAGCGCAGGACAGGCCAACACTGAAGCTTTCTTT. Residues: CASSAGQANTEAFF. Complete variable domain (other parts from reference TRBV9 and TRBJ1-1): DSGVTQTPKHLITATGQRVTLRCSPRSGDLSVYWYQQSLDQGLQFLIQYYNGEERAKGNILERFSAQQFPDLHSELNLSSLELGDSALYFCASSAGQANTEAFFGQGTRLTVV.

The V and J genes are TRBV4-1 and TRBJ1-4; TRBD1 is a possible D gene (5 bases). The V end lost 2 bases, the J end lost 7 bases, and 8 bases lay between the germline ends. Germline V gene data show CDR1 as MGHRA and CDR2 as YSYEKL. The CDR3 runs to 13 residues. The CDR3 bases are TGCGCCAGCAGCCAAACGGGGGGTGAAAAACTGTTTTTT. Protein sequence: CASSQTGGEKLFF.

The genes are TRBV30 and TRBJ2-7, with D possibly TRBD2 on 6 matching bases. The CDR3 length is 14 residues. Germline V gene lookup returns CDR1 GTSNPN and CDR2 SVGIG (reference sequence). The ends were cut back, 4 bases at V and 5 bases at J, with 18 bases in the middle. The CDR3 region has the DNA TGTGCCTGGAACCCCGGGGCCGGGGGTGACGAGCAGTACTTC. Protein product: CAWNPGAGGDEQYF.

The chain recombines TRBV4-3 with TRBJ1-4; tentatively, D is TRBD1 (5 bases). Per germline, CDR1 LGHNA and CDR2 YSLEER. The ends were cut back, 1 base at V and 7 bases at J, with 16 bases in the middle. CDR3 length equals 16 residues. This CDR3 reads CASSQAPGGETEKLFF. The DNA for the CDR3 is TGCGCCAGCAGCCAAGCCCCAGGAGGGGAGACTGAAAAACTGTTTTTT.

This clone appeared once. The chain links TRBV7-9 to TRBJ1-2; weak D call: TRBD1 (5 bases). The CDR3 spans 13 residues. Germline CDR1 is SEHNR and CDR2 is FQNEAQ (reference sequence). Trimming took off 5 bases at V and 4 bases at J, with 11 bases between the two ends. CDR3 DNA: TGTGCCAGCAGCCAGGGCCCAACCTATGGCTACACCTTC. As protein: CASSQGPTYGYTF. Full variable domain (remainder filled in from reference TRBV7-9 and TRBJ1-2): DTGVSQNPRHKITKRGQNVTFRCDPISEHNRLYWYRQTLGQGPEFLTYFQNEAQLEKSRLLSDRFSAERPKGSFSTLEIQRTEQGDSAMYLCASSQGPTYGYTFGSGTRLTVV.

The genes are TRBV4-3 and TRBJ2-2; no clear D gene. In germline, CDR1 is LGHNA, CDR2 YSLEER. Trimming left V 3 bases short and J 9 bases short, with 5 bases between. The CDR3 contains 11 residues. The chain's CDR3 is CASSQGRELFF. In nucleotides, the CDR3 is TGCGCCAGCAGCCAGGGCCGGGAGCTGTTTTTT.

This chain links TRBV30 with TRBJ2-1; tentatively, D is TRBD1 or TRBD2 (5 bases each). The CDR3 has 13 amino acids. V lost 5 bases and J lost 1, with 9 bases in between. The germline gives CDR1 GTSNPN, CDR2 SVGIG (reference sequence). The CDR3: CAWEGPSYNEQFF. The CDR3 nucleotides read TGTGCCTGGGAGGGGCCATCCTACAATGAGCAGTTCTTC.

This clone has just a few counts. The chain links TRBV27 to TRBJ2-7; D perhaps matches TRBD2 (7 bases). Trimming took 3 bases from V and 2 from J, leaving 17 bases between them. The CDR3 has 16 residues. CDR1 is MNHEY and CDR2 is SMNVEV in the germline V gene (reference sequence). This CDR3 reads CASSLAKGGDTYEQYF. DNA for the CDR3: TGTGCCAGCAGTTTGGCCAAGGGGGGGGACACCTACGAGCAGTACTTC.

The chain employs TRBV7-2 and TRBJ2-7, with D perhaps matching TRBD1 (5 bases). The CDR3 runs to 16 residues. V gave up 1 base and J gave up 1 base, with 14 bases separating them. CDR1 SGHTA and CDR2 FQGNSA come from the germline V gene. In nucleotides, the CDR3 is TGTGCCAGCAGCTTAGGGTCAGGGTGGGGATCCTACGAGCAGTACTTC. This gives the protein CASSLGSGWGSYEQYF.

About this clone itself: Other DNA sequences within the sample encode an identical CDR3. J is TRBJ1-5 and V is TRBV19, with no clear D. CDR1 and CDR2 (germline): LNHDA, SQIVND (reference sequence). The CDR3 has 12 residues. The V end lost 1 base, the J end lost 7 bases, and 5 bases lay between the germline ends. CDR3 residues: CASSIGGQPQHF. In DNA, the CDR3 is TGTGCCAGTAGTATAGGAGGACAGCCCCAGCATTTT.

The chain carries TRBV9 and TRBJ1-1; 9 bases line up with TRBD1. V trimming: 0 bases; J trimming: 10 bases; junction bases outside the gene matches: 7. The CDR3 sequence is 14 residues long. The germline gives CDR1 SGDLS, CDR2 YYNGEE. CDR3 in amino acids: CASSVEMGTGRAFF. The CDR3 DNA follows: TGTGCCAGCAGCGTAGAGATGGGGACAGGGAGAGCTTTCTTT.

About this clone itself: Other nucleotide sequences from this sample produce the same CDR3. The chain uses TRBV28 and TRBJ1-3; D gene unclear. Germline V gene lookup returns CDR1 MDHEN and CDR2 SYDVKM. Trimming took 3 bases from V and 4 from J, leaving 1 base between them. The CDR3 has 11 amino acids. The CDR3 DNA follows: TGTGCCAGCAGTTTGGGAAACACCATATATTTT. This translates into CASSLGNTIYF.

The chain couples TRBV9 to TRBJ2-7, with TRBD1 as a possible D gene (6 bases). In germline, CDR1 is SGDLS, CDR2 YYNGEE. CDR3 length: 14 residues. Trimming took 0 bases from V and 6 from J, leaving 13 bases between them. The CDR3 sequence: CASSVVGQGGEQYF. The DNA for the CDR3 is TGTGCCAGCAGCGTAGTAGGACAAGGGGGCGAGCAGTACTTC.

The rearrangement joins TRBV7-2 to TRBJ2-2, with D possibly being TRBD1 (6 bases). CDR1 and CDR2 (germline): SGHTA, FQGNSA. V lost 1 base and J 1 base, leaving 7 bases between the germline ends. The CDR3 has 15 residues. The CDR3 loop is CASSLEGGNTGELFF. The DNA of the CDR3 is TGTGCCAGCAGCTTAGAAGGGGGGAACACCGGGGAGCTGTTTTTT.

This clone was seen a few times. The CDR3 here is CASSTDGGGYNEQFF. CDR3 bases: TGTGCCAGTAGCACGGACGGAGGGGGGTACAATGAGCAGTTCTTC. This chain connects TRBV19 to TRBJ2-1, with D tentatively TRBD1 or TRBD2 (6 bases each). V lost 6 bases and J 4 bases, leaving 16 bases between the germline ends. CDR3 length: 15 residues. Germline values: CDR1 LNHDA, CDR2 SQIVND (reference sequence).

This chain joins TRBV28 and TRBJ1-4, with unresolved D. Between the trimmed V and J ends, which lost 4 bases and 5 bases, there was a span of 20 bases. This CDR3 is built from 17 residues. The germline V gene encodes CDR1 MDHEN and CDR2 SYDVKM. In DNA, the CDR3 is TGTGCCAGCAGTTCACAAAGGACGGGGTCCATGAATGAAAAACTGTTTTTT. The encoded protein is CASSSQRTGSMNEKLFF.

This chain connects TRBV29-1 to TRBJ2-7, with TRBD2 matching 9 bases. Trimming took 5 bases from V and 3 from J; bases not matched to a gene: 14. Germline V gene data show CDR1 as SQVTM and CDR2 as ANQGSEA. This CDR3 has 16 amino acids. This chain's CDR3 is CSVLALVAGARYEQYF. Here the CDR3 DNA reads TGCAGCGTTCTCGCCCTAGTAGCGGGAGCTCGCTACGAGCAGTACTTC.

A single count supports this clone. The chain combines TRBV25-1 with TRBJ1-1; unclear D gene. Trimming removed 4 bases at V and 1 base at J, with 7 bases between. The CDR3 contains 13 residues. Germline V lookup: CDR1 MGHDK, CDR2 SYGVNS. CDR3 in amino acids: CASSVAGNTEAFF. The CDR3 DNA is TGTGCCAGCAGTGTGGCGGGGAACACTGAAGCTTTCTTT. Supplemented by reference TRBV25-1 and TRBJ1-1, the full variable domain reads EADIYQTPRYLVIGTGKKITLECSQTMGHDKMYWYQQDPGMELHLIHYSYGVNSTEKGDLSSESTVSRIRTEHFPLTLESARPSHTSQYLCASSVAGNTEAFFGQGTRLTVV.

The V gene is TRBV19, the J gene TRBJ2-5; 11 bases fit TRBD1. The ends lost 3 bases at V and 4 bases at J; junction bases unmatched: 1. CDR3 size: 14 residues. Germline CDR1 and CDR2: LNHDA and SQIVND (reference sequence). CDR3 loop: CASSMGQGVETQYF. DNA for the CDR3: TGTGCCAGTAGTATGGGACAGGGGGTAGAGACCCAGTACTTC.

The rearrangement uses TRBV25-1 and TRBJ2-1; D may be TRBD2 (6 bases). The CDR3 length is 16 residues. Germline CDR1 reads MGHDK; CDR2 reads SYGVNS. V shed 3 bases and J shed 0 bases, with 12 bases lying between them. This CDR3 reads CASSDSGPSSYNEQFF. The CDR3 DNA reads TGTGCCAGCAGTGATAGCGGACCGAGCTCCTACAATGAGCAGTTCTTC.